Listed below are T cell receptor beta chains from one sample, sequenced in a study of persistence of HIV-infected CD4 T cells. Their specific antigens are unknown. TCRdb's copy holds only in-frame clones and misses some; the assay was immunoSEQ multiplex PCR. The repertoire holds 40,000 to 45,000 clones, with approximately 89% as singletons. Sequencing used CD4+ T cells sorted from PBMCs after approximately 20-hour stimulation, obtained from a patient who received antiretroviral therapy. The receptor source for this set is an adult man with HIV who was CMV-seropositive. CDR3s leave out the opening cysteine and the closing phenylalanine or tryptophan. The order of the fields is V gene, J gene, CDR3 length, CDR3 protein.

TRBV9	TRBJ2-7	14	ASSTLTGQGIGEQY
TRBV20-1	TRBJ1-6	13	SASPTMGSDSPLH
TRBV30	TRBJ2-5	9	AWSVGETQY
TRBV11-1	TRBJ2-7	10	ASRPEGNEQY
TRBV6-5	TRBJ2-1	10	VAGGGMNEQF
TRBV9	TRBJ1-2	13	ASSAGASGDLGYT
TRBV5-1	TRBJ2-5	12	ASSFDRGAETQY
TRBV5-1	TRBJ2-7	13	ASSSAGTGGIGQY
TRBV29-1	TRBJ1-3	12	SVDPTGSGNTIY
TRBV5-1	TRBJ1-2	12	ASSLFQNSYGYT
TRBV18	TRBJ1-2	14	ASSPAQDGTFYGYT
TRBV5-1	TRBJ1-5	9	ATPFSGPQH
TRBV12-3/TRBV12-4	TRBJ1-5	10	ASSRLNQPQH
TRBV7-8	TRBJ1-5	14	ASSSPDRRGNQPQH
TRBV5-1	TRBJ1-3	12	ASSLAGSGNTIY
TRBV7-9	TRBJ2-1	12	ASSPWTGRSEQF
TRBV15	TRBJ1-1	12	ATSRQSMNTEAF
TRBV27	TRBJ2-3	14	ASSFQGGGYTDTQY
TRBV10-3	TRBJ1-6	13	AIKSGVRGDSPLH
TRBV5-1	TRBJ2-3	12	ASSFGLGTDTQY
TRBV9	TRBJ1-1	12	ASSVMVENTEAF
TRBV27	TRBJ1-1	10	ASSFRGSEAF
TRBV20-1	TRBJ2-3	11	SASAANTDTQY
TRBV9	TRBJ1-1	12	ASSVVGQSTEAF
TRBV5-1	TRBJ2-6	14	ASSFSGTVGANVLT
TRBV19	TRBJ1-4	12	ASISRTGNEKLF
TRBV7-3	TRBJ2-2	13	ASRPNRAGTGELF
TRBV28	TRBJ2-2	13	ASSPNSGNTGELF
TRBV19	TRBJ1-1	11	ASSIRGNTEAF
TRBV10-3	TRBJ1-5	13	AISDFGQGDQPQH
TRBV9	TRBJ2-7	12	ASSVSKNSYEQY
TRBV28	TRBJ1-2	11	ASSLSGGSGYT
TRBV9	TRBJ2-1	13	ASSPWLAETNEQF
TRBV11-3	TRBJ1-6	14	ASSPGGFGRNSPLH
TRBV11-2	TRBJ2-7	12	ASSTAGVLYEQY